The 15 T cell receptor beta chains below all came from one sample that was sequenced in a study of T cells in Graves' hyperthyroidism and ophthalmopathy. Regions amplified from RNA transcripts were the TCR beta CDR3 regions. TCR CDR3 regions were first amplified by RT-PCR with HTBI primers. TCRdb used MiXCR to reprocess the multiplex PCR reads, holding one entry per CDR3 protein. The table shows about 53,000 distinct CDR3 sequences, with about 50% occurring only once. The sequencing input was blood. Receptor source: a woman aged 25 to 39 with Graves' ophthalmopathy.

This clonotype was counted many times. This chain connects TRBV7-3 to TRBJ2-3; D gene uncertain. The CDR3 sequence is 14 residues long. Trimming cost V 1 base and J 0 bases, with 5 bases left between them. The germline CDR1 and CDR2 sequences are SGHTA and FQGTGA. This CDR3 is CASSLRSSTDTQYF. Written as DNA, the CDR3 is TGTGCCAGCAGCTTAAGATCCAGCACAGATACGCAGTATTTT.

This clonotype has at least ten counts. The chain employs TRBV5-8 and TRBJ2-5; a weak D match, TRBD2 (6 bases). The germline V gene encodes CDR1 SGHTS and CDR2 YDEGEE. The CDR3 sequence is 15 residues long. V was shortened by 4 bases and J by 5 bases, with 18 bases between the two germline ends. CDR3 in DNA: TGTGCCAGCAGCGAATATGGGGGGTCATGGGAGACCCAGTACTTC. Translating gives CASSEYGGSWETQYF.

This chain uses TRBV5-4 with TRBJ1-2; possible D gene TRBD1, 5 bases. Germline V gene data show CDR1 as SGHNT and CDR2 as YYREEE (reference sequence). Trimming stripped 0 bases from V and 8 bases from J, with 5 bases between. The CDR3 has 11 amino acids. Written as DNA, the CDR3 is TGTGCCAGCAGCTTGGAGGGGGGCTACACCTTC. It specifies CASSLEGGYTF.

This clonotype was counted at least ten times. This chain uses TRBV6-5 with TRBJ1-1; unclear D gene. The CDR3 length is 13 residues. Per germline, CDR1 MNHEY and CDR2 SVGAGI. The V gene lost 8 bases and the J gene lost 1 base, with 11 bases spanning the gap. CDR3: CASGRRGNTEAFF. DNA of the CDR3: TGTGCCAGCGGTCGTCGGGGGAACACTGAAGCTTTCTTT.

This clonotype appeared many times. J is TRBJ2-7 and V is TRBV6-2 or TRBV6-3; 8 bases are shared with TRBD1. Germline-derived CDR1 and CDR2 are MNHEY and SVGEGT. V shed 9 bases and J 2 bases; nucleotides not matched to a gene: 3. The CDR3 runs to 12 residues. The CDR3 region has the DNA TGTGCCAGTGGGGACAGGCCCTACGAGCAGTACTTC. Residues: CASGDRPYEQYF.

Details on this clonotype: No conserved phenylalanine or tryptophan is present at the end of the CDR3, so a read error is the likely explanation. The chain links TRBV28 to TRBJ2-7; no clear D. V lost 7 bases and J 3 bases, leaving 4 bases between the germline ends. The CDR3 is made up of 10 amino acids. Germline V gene sequence: CDR1 MDHEN, CDR2 SYDVKM. The CDR3, as DNA: TGTGCCAGCAAGAACTACGAGCAGTACTTA. Its translation is CASKNYEQYL.

This chain links TRBV18 with TRBJ1-5, with a tentative D call TRBD1 (5 bases). Trimming took 4 bases from V and 5 from J, leaving 12 bases between them. Germline V gene data show CDR1 as KGHSH and CDR2 as LQKENI. This CDR3 is built from 14 residues. The CDR3 nucleotides read TGTGCCAGCTCACGAGACAGAAGGGATCAGCCCCAGCATTTT. Translating it yields CASSRDRRDQPQHF.

This clonotype was observed at least ten times. The J gene is TRBJ2-3, the V gene TRBV7-8, with D hard to call. CDR1 and CDR2 (germline): SGHVS, FQNEAQ. The CDR3 is 14 amino acids. Trimming pared 5 bases from V and 2 bases from J, leaving 11 bases between. The CDR3 nucleotides read TGTGCCAGCAGCCCCTCCGGGTTCACAGATACGCAGTATTTT. It codes for CASSPSGFTDTQYF.

A word on this clonotype: It is likely a read error, because the conserved phenylalanine at the end of the CDR3 is missing. The rearrangement uses TRBV4-1 and TRBJ2-5; no reliable D call. Looked up from germline, CDR1 is MGHRA and CDR2 is YSYEKL. CDR3 length equals 14 residues. The V gene lost 0 bases and the J gene lost 3 bases, with 8 bases spanning the gap. The CDR3 DNA reads as TGCGCCAGCAGCCAAGATCCCAGCAAAGAGACCCAGTACTGC. Protein product: CASSQDPSKETQYC.

This chain connects TRBV19 to TRBJ2-5; 7 bases fit TRBD2. The germline V gene has CDR1 LNHDA and CDR2 SQIVND (reference sequence). Unmatched junction bases numbered 13, after V lost 4 bases and J lost 5 bases. The CDR3 has 16 residues. This CDR3 is CASSRRSGDGRETQYF. The CDR3 DNA sequence: TGTGCCAGTAGTAGGAGGAGCGGGGATGGGAGGGAGACCCAGTACTTC.

This clonotype was seen at least ten times. This chain uses TRBV6-5 with TRBJ1-2, with D perhaps TRBD1 (6 bases). CDR1 is MNHEY and CDR2 is SVGAGI in the germline V gene. CDR3 length: 13 residues. The ends were cut back, 10 bases at V and 4 bases at J, with 16 bases in the middle. The CDR3 region has the DNA TGTGCCACTGGCCGGGACAACGTCTATGGCTACACCTTC. Protein: CATGRDNVYGYTF.

As to this clonotype: This likely comes from a read error, as the CDR3 has no conserved phenylalanine or tryptophan at its end. The chain links TRBV27 to TRBJ1-1, with 7 bases matching TRBD1. CDR3 length equals 15 residues. V shed 6 bases, J shed 0 bases, and the junction held 7 bases outside the gene matches. Germline lookup yields CDR1 MNHEY and CDR2 SMNVEV (reference sequence). CDR3 sequence (DNA): TGTGCCAGCAGGACACAGGGGCTCCTGAACACTGAAGCTTTCCTT. The encoded protein is CASRTQGLLNTEAFL.

This clonotype showed up many times. This chain connects TRBV5-8 to TRBJ2-7; D gene unclear. Germline CDR1 reads SGHTS; CDR2 reads YDEGEE. Trimming shortened V by 0 bases and J by 2 bases, and 12 bases separated the two germline ends. The CDR3 extends over 15 amino acids. The CDR3 loop reads CASSLGPSSPYEQYF. CDR3 sequence (DNA): TGTGCCAGCAGCTTGGGGCCGAGCTCCCCCTACGAGCAGTACTTC. The full variable domain, rest sourced from reference TRBV5-8 and TRBJ2-7, is EAGVTQSPTHLIKTRGQQATLRCSPISGHTSVYWYQQALGLGLQFLLWYDEGEERNRGNFPPRFSGRQFPNYSSELNVNALELEDSALYLCASSLGPSSPYEQYFGPGTRLTVT.

V and J are TRBV7-2 and TRBJ1-2; 8 bases are a match to TRBD1. Germline V lookup: CDR1 SGHTA, CDR2 FQGNSA. With 4 bases clipped from V and 0 bases from J, the junction kept 4 bases outside the gene matches. The CDR3 covers 15 residues. The CDR3 DNA reads TGTGCCAGCAGCTCCCGGGACAGGCCTAACTATGGCTACACCTTC. This encodes CASSSRDRPNYGYTF.

The chain couples TRBV7-9 to TRBJ2-5; D is unresolved. V was cut by 7 bases and J by 7 bases, with 13 bases left in between. The CDR3 runs to 12 residues. From germline, CDR1 is SEHNR and CDR2 FQNEAQ (reference sequence). CDR3 amino acids: CASNTLKRTQYF. The DNA for the CDR3 is TGTGCCAGCAACACATTGAAGCGGACCCAGTACTTC.